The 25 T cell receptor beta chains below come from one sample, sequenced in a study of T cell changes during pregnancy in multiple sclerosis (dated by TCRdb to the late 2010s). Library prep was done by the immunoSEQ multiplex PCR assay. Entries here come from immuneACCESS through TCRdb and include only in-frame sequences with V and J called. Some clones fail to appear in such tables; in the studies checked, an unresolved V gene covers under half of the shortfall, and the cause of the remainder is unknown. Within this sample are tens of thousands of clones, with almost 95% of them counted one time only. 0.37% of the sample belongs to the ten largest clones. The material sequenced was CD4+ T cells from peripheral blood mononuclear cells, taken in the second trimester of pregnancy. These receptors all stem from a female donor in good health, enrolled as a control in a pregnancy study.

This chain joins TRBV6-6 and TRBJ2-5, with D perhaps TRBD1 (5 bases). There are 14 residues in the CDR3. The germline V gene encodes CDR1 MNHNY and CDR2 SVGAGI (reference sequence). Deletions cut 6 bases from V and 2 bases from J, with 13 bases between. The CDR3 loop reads CASSQPRGQETQYF. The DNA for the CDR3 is TGTGCCAGCAGCCAACCAAGGGGTCAAGAGACCCAGTACTTC.

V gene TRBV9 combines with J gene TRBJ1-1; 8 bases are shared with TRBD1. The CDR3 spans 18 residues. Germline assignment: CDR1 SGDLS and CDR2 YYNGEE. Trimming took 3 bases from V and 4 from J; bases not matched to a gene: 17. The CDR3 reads CASSEGIFRQGQSTEAFF. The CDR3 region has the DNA TGTGCCAGCAGCGAGGGGATATTTAGACAGGGGCAGAGCACTGAAGCTTTCTTT.

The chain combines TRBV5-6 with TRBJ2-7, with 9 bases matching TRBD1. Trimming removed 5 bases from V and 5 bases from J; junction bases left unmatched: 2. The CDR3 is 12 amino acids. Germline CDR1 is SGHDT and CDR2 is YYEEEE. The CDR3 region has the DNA TGTGCCAGCAGTTGGACAGGGGACGAGCAGTACTTC. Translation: CASSWTGDEQYF.

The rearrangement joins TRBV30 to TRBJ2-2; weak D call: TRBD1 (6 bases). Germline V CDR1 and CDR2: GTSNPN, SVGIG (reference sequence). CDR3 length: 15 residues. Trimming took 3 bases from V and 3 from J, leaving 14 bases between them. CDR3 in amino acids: CAWRVTGTYTGELFF. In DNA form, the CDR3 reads TGTGCCTGGAGGGTAACCGGGACATACACCGGGGAGCTGTTTTTT.

The CDR3 DNA sequence: TGCGCCAGCACGGGGAGGGACTCGGACCCATCTCTCTTTGGAAACACCATATATTTT. Translation gives CASTGRDSDPSLFGNTIYF. The chain combines TRBV5-1 with TRBJ1-3, with D tentatively TRBD1 (5 bases). V was cut by 6 bases and J by 3 bases, with 28 bases left in between. CDR1 is SGHRS and CDR2 is YFSETQ in the germline V gene. The CDR3 totals 19 residues.

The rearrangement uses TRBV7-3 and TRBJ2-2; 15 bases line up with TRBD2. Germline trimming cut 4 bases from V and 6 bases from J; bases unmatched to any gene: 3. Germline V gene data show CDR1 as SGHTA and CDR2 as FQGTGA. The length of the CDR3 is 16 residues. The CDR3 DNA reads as TGTGCCAGCAGCTGGACTAGCGGGGGGGTCCCCGGGGAGCTGTTTTTT. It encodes CASSWTSGGVPGELFF. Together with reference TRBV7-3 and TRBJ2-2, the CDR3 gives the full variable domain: GAGVSQTPSNKVTEKGKYVELRCDPISGHTALYWYRQSLGQGPEFLIYFQGTGAADDSGLPNDRFFAVRPEGSVSTLKIQRTERGDSAVYLCASSWTSGGVPGELFFGEGSRLTVL.

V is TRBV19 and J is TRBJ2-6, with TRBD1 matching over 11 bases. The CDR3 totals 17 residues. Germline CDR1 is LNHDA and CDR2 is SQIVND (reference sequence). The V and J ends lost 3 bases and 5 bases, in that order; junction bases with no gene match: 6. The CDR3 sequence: CASSIRDRGARANVLTF. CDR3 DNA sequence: TGTGCCAGTAGTATCCGGGACAGGGGGGCCCGGGCCAACGTCCTGACTTTC.

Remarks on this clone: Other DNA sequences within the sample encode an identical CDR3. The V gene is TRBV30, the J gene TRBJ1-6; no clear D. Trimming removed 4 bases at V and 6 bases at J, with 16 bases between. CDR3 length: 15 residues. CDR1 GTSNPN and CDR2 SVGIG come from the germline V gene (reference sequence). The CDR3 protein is CAWIPMGDRNSPLHF. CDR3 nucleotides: TGTGCCTGGATTCCTATGGGAGATCGTAATTCACCCCTCCACTTT.

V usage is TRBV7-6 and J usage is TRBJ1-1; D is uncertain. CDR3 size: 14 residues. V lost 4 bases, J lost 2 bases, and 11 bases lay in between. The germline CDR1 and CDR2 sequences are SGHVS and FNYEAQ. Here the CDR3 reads CASSSRRSNTEAFF. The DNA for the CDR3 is TGTGCCAGCAGCTCCCGGAGGAGCAACACTGAAGCTTTCTTT.

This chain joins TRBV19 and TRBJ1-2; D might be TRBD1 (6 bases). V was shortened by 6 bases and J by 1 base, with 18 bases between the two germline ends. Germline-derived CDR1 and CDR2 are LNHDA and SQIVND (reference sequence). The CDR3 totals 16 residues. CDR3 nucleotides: TGTGCCAGTAGGAGCCGGACAGAGATAGTTAACTATGGCTACACCTTC. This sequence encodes CASRSRTEIVNYGYTF.

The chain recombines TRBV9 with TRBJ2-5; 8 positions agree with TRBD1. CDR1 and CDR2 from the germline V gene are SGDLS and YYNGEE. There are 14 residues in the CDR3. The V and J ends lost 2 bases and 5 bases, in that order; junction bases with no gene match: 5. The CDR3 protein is CASSVAGGGETQYF. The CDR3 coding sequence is TGTGCCAGCAGCGTGGCAGGGGGCGGGGAGACCCAGTACTTC.

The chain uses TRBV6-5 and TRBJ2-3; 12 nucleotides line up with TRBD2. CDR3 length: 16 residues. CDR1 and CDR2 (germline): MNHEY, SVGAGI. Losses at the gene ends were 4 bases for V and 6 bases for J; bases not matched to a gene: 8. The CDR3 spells CASSSRLAGDRDTQYF. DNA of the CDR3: TGTGCCAGCAGTTCCAGACTAGCGGGGGACAGGGATACGCAGTATTTT.

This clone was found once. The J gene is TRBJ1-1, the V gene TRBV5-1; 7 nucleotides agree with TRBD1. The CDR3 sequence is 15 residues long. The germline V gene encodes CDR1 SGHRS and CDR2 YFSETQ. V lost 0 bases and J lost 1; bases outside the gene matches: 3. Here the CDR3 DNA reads TGCGCCAGCAGCTTGGAAGGACAGGCGAACACTGAAGCTTTCTTT. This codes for CASSLEGQANTEAFF. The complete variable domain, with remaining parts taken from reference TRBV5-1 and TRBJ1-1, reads KAGVTQTPRYLIKTRGQQVTLSCSPISGHRSVSWYQQTPGQGLQFLFEYFSETQRNKGNFPGRFSGRQFSNSRSEMNVSTLELGDSALYLCASSLEGQANTEAFFGQGTRLTVV.

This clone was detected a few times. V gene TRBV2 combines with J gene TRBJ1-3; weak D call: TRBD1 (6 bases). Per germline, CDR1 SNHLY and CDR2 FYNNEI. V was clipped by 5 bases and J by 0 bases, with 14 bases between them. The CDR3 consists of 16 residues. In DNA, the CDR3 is TGTGCCAGCAGTCCCTCCGGGACAAGCTCTGGAAACACCATATATTTT. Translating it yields CASSPSGTSSGNTIYF.

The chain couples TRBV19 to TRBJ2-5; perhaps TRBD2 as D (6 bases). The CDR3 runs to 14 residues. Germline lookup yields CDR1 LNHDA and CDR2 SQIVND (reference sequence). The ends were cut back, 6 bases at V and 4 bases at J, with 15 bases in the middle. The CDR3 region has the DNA TGTGCCAGTAGGTTGACCCGGGGGAGAGAGACCCAGTACTTC. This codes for CASRLTRGRETQYF. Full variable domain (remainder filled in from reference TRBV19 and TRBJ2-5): DGGITQSPKYLFRKEGQNVTLSCEQNLNHDAMYWYRQDPGQGLRLIYYSQIVNDFQKGDIAEGYSVSREKKESFPLTVTSAQKNPTAFYLCASRLTRGRETQYFGPGTRLLVL.

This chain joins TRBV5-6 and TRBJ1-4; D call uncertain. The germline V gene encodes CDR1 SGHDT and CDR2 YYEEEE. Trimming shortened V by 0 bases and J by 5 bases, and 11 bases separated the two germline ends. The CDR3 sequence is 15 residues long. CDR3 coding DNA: TGTGCCAGCAGCTTGGTCCCCGGTGTCAATGAAAAACTGTTTTTT. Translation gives CASSLVPGVNEKLFF.

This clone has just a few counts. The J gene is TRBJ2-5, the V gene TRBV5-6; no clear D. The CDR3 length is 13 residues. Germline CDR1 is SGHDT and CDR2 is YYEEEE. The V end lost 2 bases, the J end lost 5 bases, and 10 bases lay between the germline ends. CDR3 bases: TGTGCCAGCAGCTTTCGTCAGGCCGAGACCCAGTACTTC. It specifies CASSFRQAETQYF. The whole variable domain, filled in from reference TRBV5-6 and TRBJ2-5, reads DAGVTQSPTHLIKTRGQQVTLRCSPKSGHDTVSWYQQALGQGPQFIFQYYEEEERQRGNFPDRFSGHQFPNYSSELNVNALLLGDSALYLCASSFRQAETQYFGPGTRLLVL.

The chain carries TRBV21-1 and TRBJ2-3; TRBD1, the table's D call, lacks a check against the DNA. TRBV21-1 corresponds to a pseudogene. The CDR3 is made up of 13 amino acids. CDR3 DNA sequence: TGTGCCAGCAGCAATCCAGGGGCAGATACGCAGTATTTT. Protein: CASSNPGADTQYF.

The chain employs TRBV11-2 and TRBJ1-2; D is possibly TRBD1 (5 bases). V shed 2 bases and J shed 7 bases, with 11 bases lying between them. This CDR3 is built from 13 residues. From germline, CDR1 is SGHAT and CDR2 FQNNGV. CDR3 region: CASSLQGWGGYTF. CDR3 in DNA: TGTGCCAGCAGCTTACAGGGCTGGGGTGGCTACACCTTC.

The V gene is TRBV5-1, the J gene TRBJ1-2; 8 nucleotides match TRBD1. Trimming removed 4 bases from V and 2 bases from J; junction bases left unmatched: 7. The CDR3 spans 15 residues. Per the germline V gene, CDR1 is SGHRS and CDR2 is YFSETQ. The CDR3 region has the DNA TGCGCCAGCAGCAGATCCGGGACAGGAAACTATGGCTACACCTTC. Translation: CASSRSGTGNYGYTF.

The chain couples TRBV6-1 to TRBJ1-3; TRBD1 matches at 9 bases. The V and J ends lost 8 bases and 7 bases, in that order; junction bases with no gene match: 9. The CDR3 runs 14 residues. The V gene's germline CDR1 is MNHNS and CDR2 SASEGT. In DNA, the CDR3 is TGTGCCAGCTCGCGGGACAGGGAGGGTAACACCATATATTTT. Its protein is CASSRDREGNTIYF.

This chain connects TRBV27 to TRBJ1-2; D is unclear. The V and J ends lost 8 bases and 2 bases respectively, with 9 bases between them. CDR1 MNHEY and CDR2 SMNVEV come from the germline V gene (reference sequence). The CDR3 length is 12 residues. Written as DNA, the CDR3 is TGTGCCAGCCGAGCGGTGAACTATGGCTACACCTTC. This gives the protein CASRAVNYGYTF.

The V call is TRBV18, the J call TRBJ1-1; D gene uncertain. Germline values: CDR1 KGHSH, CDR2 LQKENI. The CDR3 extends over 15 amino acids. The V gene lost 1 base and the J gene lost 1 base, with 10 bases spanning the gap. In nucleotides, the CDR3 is TGTGCCAGCTCACCACTGCTGGAGAGGAACACTGAAGCTTTCTTT. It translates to CASSPLLERNTEAFF. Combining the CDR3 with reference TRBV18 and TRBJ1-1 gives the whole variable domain NAGVMQNPRHLVRRRGQEARLRCSPMKGHSHVYWYRQLPEEGLKFMVYLQKENIIDESGMPKERFSAEFPKEGPSILRIQQVVRGDSAAYFCASSPLLERNTEAFFGQGTRLTVV.

CDR3 loop: CASSLGGGFSASYGYTF. The CDR3 region has the DNA TGTGCCAGCAGCTTAGGTGGAGGGTTTTCGGCCTCTTATGGCTACACCTTC. The chain recombines TRBV7-2 with TRBJ1-2; D is unclear. The CDR3 totals 17 residues. V shed 1 base and J shed 5 bases, with 20 bases lying between them. CDR1 SGHTA and CDR2 FQGNSA come from the germline V gene.

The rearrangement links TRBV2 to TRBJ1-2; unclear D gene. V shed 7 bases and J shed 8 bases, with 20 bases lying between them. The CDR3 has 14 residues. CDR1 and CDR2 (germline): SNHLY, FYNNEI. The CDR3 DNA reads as TGTGCCAGCACGGGCCGGGCAGCATCGGGGGGCTACACCTTC. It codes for CASTGRAASGGYTF.